The TCR beta chain under discussion was sequenced for a study of T cell responses to AZD1222 COVID-19 vaccine. Profiling relied on immunoSEQ multiplex PCR, and the TCRdb table lists in-frame clones only, not all of them. The repertoire holds 150,000 or so clones, with around 94% as singletons. Findings and limits, study-wide: At baseline, seropositivity was found in only six AZD1222 recipients.

As to this clone: Antigen unknown.

The CDR3 spans 15 residues. Trimming took 4 bases from V and 2 from J, leaving 11 bases between them. Looked up from germline, CDR1 is KGHDR and CDR2 is SFDVKD. The sequencing used peripheral blood, collected on day 0 of AZD1222 vaccination. The chain has TRBV24-1 and TRBJ1-5, with D possibly matching TRBD1 (6 bases). The TCR comes from an adult in good health. The CDR3: CATSETGLRNQPQHF. In nucleotides, the CDR3 is TGTGCCACCAGTGAAACAGGGCTTCGCAATCAGCCCCAGCATTTT.